The rows below give T cell receptor delta chains drawn from one sample of a study of Vδ1+ human thymocytes. TCRdb re-called the multiplex PCR reads through CATT. The sample comprises around 56,000 delta-chain clones, roughly 15% of which are singletons, and about 0.4% rests with the top ten. Sequenced sample: Vdelta1+ gamma-delta thymocytes from the thymus. These receptors all stem from a girl less than two years old who had congenital heart surgery. Both conserved end residues are part of each CDR3. D genes are given only for firm matches. A clone size is listed for some rows: how often the clone was seen (once, few, many), or a class if it is expanded.

d_gene	v_gene	j_gene	len	abundance	CDR3aa	CDR3nt
TRDD3	TRDV1	TRDJ1	20	.	CALGELHLLSWGLYTDKLIF	TGTGCTCTTGGGGAATTGCATCTGTTATCCTGGGGGTTGTACACCGATAAACTCATCTTT
TRDD3	TRDV1	TRDJ1	22	few	CALGALLPSHWGIQGVTDKLIF	TGTGCTCTTGGGGCCCTCCTTCCCAGTCACTGGGGGATACAGGGGGTCACCGATAAACTCATCTTT
TRDD3	TRDV1	TRDJ1	17	few	CALGSPTVLGSTDKLIF	TGTGCTCTTGGATCCCCTACCGTACTGGGGTCCACCGATAAACTCATCTTT
TRDD3	TRDV1	TRDJ1	20	few	CALGEPYWGIRRRYTDKLIF	TGTGCTCTTGGGGAACCGTACTGGGGGATACGCCGGAGGTACACCGATAAACTCATCTTT
TRDD3	TRDV3	TRDJ1	14	few	CALNNWGISDKLIF	TGTGCTCTTAATAACTGGGGGATAAGTGATAAACTCATCTTT
.	TRDV1	TRDJ1	26	few	CALGEAPRDFLRSLGPWGISTDKLIF	TGTGCTCTTGGGGAAGCCCCTCGTGACTTCCTACGGTCTTTGGGACCGTGGGGGATAAGTACCGATAAACTCATCTTT
TRDD3	TRDV1	TRDJ1	23	few	CALGELPSFLQFILGDTRVKLIF	TGTGCTCTTGGGGAACTACCTTCATTCCTACAGTTCATACTGGGGGATACGCGGGTTAAACTCATCTTT
TRDD3	TRDV2	TRDJ1	27	few	CACGGPGFHLPDCTGGYGGVYTDKLIF	TGTGCCTGTGGGGGGCCCGGCTTCCACCTTCCTGATTGTACTGGGGGATACGGTGGTGTGTACACCGATAAACTCATCTTT
.	TRDV1	TRDJ1	17	.	CALGELDKRGYTDKLIF	TGTGCTCTTGGGGAACTGGATAAACGCGGTTACACCGATAAACTCATCTTT
TRDD3	TRDV2	TRDJ1	17	many	CACDTRSGGYNTDKLIF	TGTGCCTGTGACACGAGGTCCGGGGGATACAACACCGATAAACTCATCTTT
TRDD3	TRDV1	TRDJ1	18	.	CALGELPTRGYWTDKLIF	TGTGCTCTTGGGGAACTACCTACGAGGGGATACTGGACCGATAAACTCATCTTT
TRDD3	TRAV29/DV5	TRDJ1	23	.	CAASVLPNHYQYWGMRDTDKLIF	TGTGCAGCAAGCGTGTTACCTAACCACTACCAGTACTGGGGGATGCGGGACACCGATAAACTCATCTTT
.	TRAV29/DV5	TRDJ1	25	.	CSVLLCSKRARPTGYWAFYTDKLIF	.
.	TRDV1	TRDJ1	14	.	CALGERRGTDKLIF	TGTGCTCTTGGGGAACGACGTGGAACCGATAAACTCATCTTT
TRDD3	TRDV1	TRDJ1	23	few	CALGESAFRAGGYEYGYTDKLIF	TGTGCTCTTGGGGAATCGGCCTTCCGTGCTGGGGGATACGAGTACGGCTACACCGATAAACTCATCTTT
.	TRDV1	TRDJ1	19	.	CALGELLTRGRDYTDKLIF	TGTGCTCTTGGGGAACTTCTAACCCGGGGACGGGACTACACCGATAAACTCATCTTT
.	TRDV1	TRDJ1	16	few	CALGEGSSSYTDKLIF	TGTGCTCTTGGGGAAGGGTCCTCCTCGTACACCGATAAACTCATCTTT
TRDD3	TRDV1	TRDJ1	17	.	CALGELLLGDDTDKLIF	TGTGCTCTTGGGGAACTACTGCTGGGGGATGATACCGATAAACTCATCTTT
TRDD3	TRDV1	TRDJ1	17	few	CALGELELGVYTDKLIF	TGTGCTCTTGGGGAACTTGAACTGGGGGTCTACACCGATAAACTCATCTTT
.	TRDV1	TRDJ1	18	.	CALGETGTRKWVTDKLIF	TGTGCTCTTGGGGAAACGGGTACTCGTAAATGGGTCACCGATAAACTCATCTTT
.	TRDV1	TRDJ1	22	few	CALGEPAAPPFPCTDYTDKLIF	TGTGCTCTTGGGGAACCTGCCGCCCCCCCATTCCCTTGTACTGATTACACCGATAAACTCATCTTT
.	TRDV1	TRDJ1	20	.	CALGDYTSPPYHPDTDKLIF	TGTGCTCTTGGGGATTACACTTCCCCACCCTACCACCCAGACACCGATAAACTCATCTTT
TRDD3	TRDV1	TRDJ2	17	.	CALGELLGDTGGAQLFF	TGTGCTCTTGGGGAACTGTTGGGGGATACAGGTGGAGCACAACTCTTCTTT
.	TRDV1	TRDJ1	17	.	CALGESLGPSYTDKLIF	TGTGCTCTTGGGGAAAGCCTCGGCCCCTCGTACACCGATAAACTCATCTTT
TRDD3	TRDV1	TRDJ1	22	.	CALGELDYPTLLGETDTDKLIF	TGTGCTCTTGGGGAACTAGACTATCCTACGTTGCTGGGGGAGACGGATACCGATAAACTCATCTTT
.	TRDV1	TRDJ1	19	.	CALGEFLLKTGYSTDKLIF	TGTGCTCTTGGGGAATTCCTATTAAAAACTGGGTATTCAACCGATAAACTCATCTTT
TRDD3	TRDV1	TRDJ1	18	.	CALGGFRYLGDDDDKLIF	TGTGCTCTTGGGGGTTTTCGTTATCTGGGGGACGATGATGATAAACTCATCTTT
.	TRDV1	TRDJ1	17	few	CALGELASRILESKLIF	TGTGCTCTTGGGGAACTAGCCTCGCGAATACTGGAAAGTAAACTCATCTTT
.	TRDV1	TRDJ1	15	.	CALGGILSLGDKLIF	TGTGCTCTTGGGGGGATCCTGTCTTTGGGAGATAAACTCATCTTT
TRDD3	TRDV1	TRDJ1	18	.	CALGEGGPILLGADKLIF	TGTGCTCTTGGGGAAGGCGGCCCTATTCTACTGGGGGCCGATAAACTCATCTTT
TRDD3	TRDV1	TRDJ1	21	.	CALGNTSSPLGDPPYTDKLIF	TGTGCTCTTGGGAACACTTCCTCCCCATTGGGGGATCCCCCGTACACCGATAAACTCATCTTT
.	TRDV1	TRDJ1	18	.	CALGELRLWGGATDKLIF	TGTGCTCTTGGGGAACTACGACTCTGGGGTGGGGCTACCGATAAACTCATCTTT
TRDD3	TRDV1	TRDJ1	16	.	CALGDTPGMGDRKLIF	TGTGCTCTTGGGGACACCCCTGGAATGGGGGATCGGAAACTCATCTTT
.	TRDV1	TRDJ1	23	.	CALGELPHLPLRDPGRLTDKLIF	TGTGCTCTTGGGGAACTGCCCCACCTCCCACTGCGGGATCCCGGACGGCTCACCGATAAACTCATCTTT
.	TRDV1	TRDJ1	17	.	CALGEPRGGEYTDKLIF	TGTGCTCTTGGGGAGCCCCGGGGAGGGGAGTACACCGATAAACTCATCTTT
TRDD3	TRDV1	TRDJ1	19	.	CALGDSIRTGGAYTDKLIF	TGTGCTCTTGGGGATAGCATCCGTACTGGGGGAGCCTACACCGATAAACTCATCTTT
TRDD3	TRDV1	TRDJ1	24	.	CALGEPRATSELLGELQYTDKLIF	TGTGCTCTTGGGGAACCTAGGGCAACCTCTGAACTACTGGGGGAGTTACAGTACACCGATAAACTCATCTTT
.	TRDV1	TRDJ1	19	.	CALGEPHFLGSMYTDKLIF	TGTGCTCTTGGGGAACCCCACTTTCTGGGAAGCATGTACACCGATAAACTCATCTTT
TRDD3	TRDV2	TRDJ1	14	many	CACETGGYGGKLIF	TGTGCCTGTGAAACTGGGGGATACGGGGGCAAACTCATCTTT
TRDD3	TRDV1	TRDJ1	21	.	CALGDTGDPFGWGYDTDKLIF	TGTGCTCTTGGGGACACCGGGGATCCCTTTGGCTGGGGATACGACACCGATAAACTCATCTTT
.	TRDV1	TRDJ1	16	few	CALGGAPLGSQDKLIF	TGTGCTCTTGGGGGCGCCCCCCTGGGTTCGCAAGATAAACTCATCTTT
TRDD3	TRDV1	TRDJ1	22	.	CALGEPYPPSPESGGYVGKLIF	TGTGCTCTTGGGGAACCTTACCCCCCTTCCCCCGAAAGTGGGGGATACGTCGGTAAACTCATCTTT
.	TRDV1	TRDJ1	13	.	CALGGSYSDKLIF	TGTGCTCTTGGGGGATCCTACTCCGATAAACTCATCTTT
.	TRDV1	TRDJ1	22	few	CALGEHWRNTRPSGAYTDKLIF	TGTGCTCTTGGGGAACATTGGCGGAATACCCGGCCAAGTGGGGCATACACCGATAAACTCATCTTT
TRDD3	TRDV1	TRDJ2	18	once	CALGDLGGILPLTAQLFF	TGTGCTCTTGGGGATCTCGGGGGGATACTTCCGTTGACAGCACAACTCTTCTTT
TRDD3	TRDV1	TRDJ1	19	.	CALGGSVLGDPPYTDKLIF	TGTGCTCTTGGGGGATCCGTACTGGGGGACCCCCCGTACACCGATAAACTCATCTTT
.	TRDV1	TRDJ1	21	few	CALGELPPFTGEYPYTDKLIF	TGTGCTCTTGGGGAACTCCCCCCCTTTACGGGGGAATACCCGTACACCGATAAACTCATCTTT
.	TRDV1	TRDJ1	16	few	CALGDLPPRRTDKLIF	TGTGCTCTTGGGGACCTCCCGCCCCGCAGAACCGATAAACTCATCTTT
TRDD3	TRDV1	TRDJ1	18	few	CALGGDISRGIETDKLIF	TGTGCTCTTGGTGGAGATATTAGTAGGGGGATAGAGACCGATAAACTCATCTTT